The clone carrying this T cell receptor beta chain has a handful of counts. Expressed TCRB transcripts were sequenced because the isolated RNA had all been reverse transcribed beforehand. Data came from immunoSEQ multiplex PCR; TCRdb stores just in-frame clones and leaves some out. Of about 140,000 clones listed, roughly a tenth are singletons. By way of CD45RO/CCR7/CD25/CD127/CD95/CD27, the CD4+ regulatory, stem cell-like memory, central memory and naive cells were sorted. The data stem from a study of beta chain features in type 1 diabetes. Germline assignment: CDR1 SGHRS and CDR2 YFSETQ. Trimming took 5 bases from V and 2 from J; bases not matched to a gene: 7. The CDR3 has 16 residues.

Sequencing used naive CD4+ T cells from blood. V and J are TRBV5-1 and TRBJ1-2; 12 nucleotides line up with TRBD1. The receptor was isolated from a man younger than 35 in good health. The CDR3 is CASRRDRGRKNYGYTF. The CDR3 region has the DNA TGCGCCAGCAGACGGGACAGGGGGCGAAAGAACTATGGCTACACCTTC.